Following are 17 T cell receptor beta chains from one sample sequenced in a study of cytomegalovirus exposure and HLA in healthy donors. PCR used 60 Vbeta primers and 13 Jbeta primers. Sequenced by immunoSEQ multiplex PCR; TCRdb stores in-frame clones only, minus some. Of under 200,000 clones in the sample, 70% to 85% were seen once. The sample was PBMCs. These receptors all come from a man aged 50 to 59 in good health and CMV-seropositive.

This clone was seen only once. This chain uses TRBV5-5 with TRBJ2-5; possible D gene TRBD2, 5 bases. Trimming left V 5 bases short and J 2 bases short, with 10 bases between. The germline CDR1 and CDR2 sequences are SGHKS and YYEKEE (reference sequence). The length of the CDR3 is 13 residues. The CDR3 sequence: CASSRPGQETQYF. CDR3 coding DNA: TGTGCCAGCAGTCGGCCGGGACAAGAGACCCAGTACTTC.

The chain employs TRBV6-1 and TRBJ2-5, with D perhaps matching TRBD1 (5 bases). The CDR3 runs 13 residues. Trimming cost V 7 bases and J 5 bases, with 14 bases left between them. Germline V gene data show CDR1 as MNHNS and CDR2 as SASEGT. The CDR3 is CASTSLRGETQYF. The CDR3 coding sequence is TGTGCCAGCACTTCCCTAAGGGGCGAGACCCAGTACTTC.

This chain connects TRBV19 to TRBJ2-3, with a tentative D call TRBD1 (6 bases). Deletions cut 5 bases from V and 1 base from J, with 13 bases between. The CDR3 covers 15 residues. Germline assignment: CDR1 LNHDA and CDR2 SQIVND (reference sequence). The CDR3 loop is CASSARRQGTDTQYF. The CDR3 nucleotides read TGTGCCAGTAGTGCCCGACGACAGGGCACAGATACGCAGTATTTT.

The chain combines TRBV19 with TRBJ2-1, with 7 bases fitting TRBD2. The CDR3 has 14 residues. Germline-derived CDR1 and CDR2 are LNHDA and SQIVND (reference sequence). Trimming cost V 9 bases and J 8 bases; bases outside gene matches: 13. CDR3 in DNA: TGTGCCAGCCTACGGCTAGCGGCCGGGGATGAGCAGTTCTTC. Protein: CASLRLAAGDEQFF.

In this sample, this clone turned up a few times. This rearrangement joins TRBV7-9 to TRBJ1-1; D not resolved. The CDR3 totals 12 residues. Germline CDR1 reads SEHNR; CDR2 reads FQNEAQ (reference sequence). V was pared by 3 bases and J by 1 base, with 3 bases between. Here the CDR3 reads CASSFSNTEAFF. Written as DNA, the CDR3 is TGTGCCAGCAGCTTCTCGAACACTGAAGCTTTCTTT.

The gene calls are TRBV5-6 and TRBJ2-7; 10 bases fit TRBD1. This CDR3 comprises 15 residues. Trimming took 4 bases from V and 0 from J; bases not matched to a gene: 4. Germline V gene data show CDR1 as SGHDT and CDR2 as YYEEEE. The CDR3 protein is CASSDRGLSSYEQYV. In DNA, the CDR3 is TGTGCCAGCAGCGACAGGGGGCTAAGCTCCTACGAGCAGTACGTC.

Written as DNA, the CDR3 is TGTGCCAGCAGTCCTCAGGGGGCGAGCAATCAGCCCCAGCATTTT. It translates to CASSPQGASNQPQHF. The V gene is TRBV6-6, the J gene TRBJ1-5, with TRBD1 identical over 8 bases. The CDR3 covers 15 residues. The V gene end was trimmed by 5 bases and the J gene end by 1 base; junction bases not matched to a gene: 4. Germline lookup yields CDR1 MNHNY and CDR2 SVGAGI (reference sequence).

This clone showed up just a few times. The chain joins TRBV7-3 to TRBJ2-1; 11 nucleotides align to TRBD2. Germline assignment: CDR1 SGHTA and CDR2 FQGTGA. Trimming took 5 bases from V and 7 from J; bases not matched to a gene: 10. There are 16 residues in the CDR3. The DNA of the CDR3 is TGTGCCAGCAGCCCTTTAGCGGGGGGGCAGGGTAATGAGCAGTTCTTC. This gives the protein CASSPLAGGQGNEQFF.

There are a few counts of this clone. V is TRBV6-1 and J is TRBJ1-4; D is unclear. Trimming took 5 bases from V and 0 from J, leaving 7 bases between them. Germline CDR1 MNHNS, CDR2 SASEGT. The CDR3 is 14 amino acids. As DNA, the CDR3 is TGTGCCAGCAGTACAGCCTCAACTAATGAAAAACTGTTTTTT. It is translated as CASSTASTNEKLFF.

This clone was observed once. The CDR3 DNA is TGTGCCAGTACCTCATATCGGACAGTAGACACCGGGGAGCTGTTTTTT. This sequence encodes CASTSYRTVDTGELFF. The rearrangement links TRBV19 to TRBJ2-2, with D maybe TRBD1 (6 bases). The CDR3 is 16 residues long. The germline gives CDR1 LNHDA, CDR2 SQIVND (reference sequence). V shed 7 bases and J shed 3 bases, with 18 bases lying between them.

The V call is TRBV7-9, the J call TRBJ1-3, with 9 bases fitting TRBD1. Trimming cost V 4 bases and J 2 bases; bases outside gene matches: 12. Germline V gene sequence: CDR1 SEHNR, CDR2 FQNEAQ (reference sequence). CDR3 length: 18 amino acids. CDR3: CASSSLGGTGTAGNTIYF. CDR3 bases: TGTGCCAGCAGCTCCCTTGGGGGGACAGGGACGGCTGGAAACACCATATATTTT.

The chain joins TRBV30 to TRBJ1-2; possibly TRBD1 for D (5 bases). The CDR3 has 15 amino acids. Germline CDR1 GTSNPN, CDR2 SVGIG (reference sequence). With 4 bases removed from V and 8 bases from J, the gap between germline ends came to 23 bases. CDR3 protein: CAWKGAATALRGYTF. The CDR3 bases are TGTGCCTGGAAGGGCGCCGCGACAGCACTAAGGGGCTACACCTTC.

The chain links TRBV19 to TRBJ1-1; D possibly corresponds to TRBD1 (6 bases). CDR3 length equals 15 residues. V lost 4 bases, J lost 1 base, and 13 bases lay in between. Germline CDR1 LNHDA, CDR2 SQIVND (reference sequence). Here the CDR3 reads CASSTRGGKNTEAFF. CDR3 nucleotide sequence: TGTGCCAGTAGTACTCGAGGGGGAAAGAACACTGAAGCTTTCTTT.

V is TRBV25-1 and J is TRBJ2-3; 10 bases are shared with TRBD2. The germline V gene encodes CDR1 MGHDK and CDR2 SYGVNS. The CDR3 extends over 17 amino acids. Losses at the gene ends were 3 bases for V and 2 bases for J; bases not matched to a gene: 8. CDR3 coding DNA: TGTGCCAGCAGTGACCTTAGCGGGGGGTTTAACACAGATACGCAGTATTTT. Protein product: CASSDLSGGFNTDTQYF.

This chain links TRBV18 with TRBJ2-3; TRBD1 matches 8 bases. This CDR3 has 15 residues. Germline V lookup: CDR1 KGHSH, CDR2 LQKENI. Germline trimming cut 6 bases from V and 3 bases from J; bases unmatched to any gene: 8. The CDR3 spells CASSSGGFGTDTQYF. The CDR3 DNA follows: TGTGCCAGCTCGTCAGGGGGCTTTGGAACAGATACGCAGTATTTT.

This chain links TRBV29-1 with TRBJ2-3, with D tentatively TRBD2 (6 bases). Deletions cut 3 bases from V and 4 bases from J, with 14 bases between. CDR3 length equals 14 residues. The germline CDR1 and CDR2 sequences are SQVTM and ANQGSEA. The CDR3: CSVETGEIPDTQYF. CDR3 sequence (DNA): TGCAGCGTTGAGACGGGGGAGATTCCAGATACGCAGTATTTT.

This clone was counted only a few times. The chain is built from TRBV27 and TRBJ2-5; 7 bases line up with TRBD1. J lost 5 bases, V lost 2 bases, and 8 bases had no gene match. The CDR3 loop spans 15 amino acids. Germline V lookup: CDR1 MNHEY, CDR2 SMNVEV (reference sequence). CDR3 sequence reads: CASSLRDRVRETQYF. DNA for the CDR3: TGTGCCAGCAGTTTACGTGACAGGGTTCGGGAGACCCAGTACTTC.